These 8 T cell receptor beta chains originate from one sample sequenced in a study of control samples from healthy donors and cancer patients. The table came from immunoSEQ multiplex PCR; TCRdb's copy has only in-frame clones and leaves some out. The sample lists about 120,000 clones; roughly 93% were seen once. The sequencing input was blood. The receptors originated from a man aged 25 to 45 in good health.

The V and J genes are TRBV5-1 and TRBJ1-6; the match to TRBD1 covers 9 bases. V dropped 0 bases and J dropped 10; count of bases not matched to a gene: 11. Germline V gene data show CDR1 as SGHRS and CDR2 as YFSETQ. The CDR3 consists of 17 residues. CDR3 bases: TGCGCCAGCAGCTTGGCCGCGGGGACAGGGCCCGAATCACCCCTCCACTTT. It encodes CASSLAAGTGPESPLHF.

This clone turned up a few times. V is TRBV11-2 and J is TRBJ2-7; 7 bases agree with TRBD2. The CDR3 has 13 amino acids. Germline loops: CDR1 SGHAT, CDR2 FQNNGV. Trimming took 0 bases from V and 6 from J; bases not matched to a gene: 2. The CDR3 here is CASSLEWEGEQYF. CDR3 bases: TGTGCCAGCAGCTTAGAATGGGAGGGCGAGCAGTACTTC.

J is TRBJ2-6 and V is TRBV6-1, with D perhaps assigned TRBD1 or TRBD2 (6 bases each). CDR3 length: 15 amino acids. Germline V gene data show CDR1 as MNHNS and CDR2 as SASEGT. Trimming removed 1 base at V and 4 bases at J, with 8 bases between. CDR3 region: CASSEGGAGANVLTF. The CDR3 DNA sequence: TGTGCCAGCAGTGAAGGGGGGGCCGGGGCCAACGTCCTGACTTTC.

This chain links TRBV5-4 with TRBJ1-4, with TRBD1 matching over 7 bases. After removal of 4 bases from V and 4 bases from J, the junction contained 7 bases not matched to a gene. Germline values: CDR1 SGHNT, CDR2 YYREEE (reference sequence). This CDR3 is 15 amino acids long. The CDR3 sequence: CASSLGGQDNEKLFF. The CDR3 DNA is TGTGCCAGCAGCCTGGGCGGACAGGATAATGAAAAACTGTTTTTT.

The rearrangement links TRBV9 to TRBJ2-2, with 8 nucleotides matching TRBD1. V was clipped by 4 bases and J by 6 bases; unmatched bases: 11. The CDR3 consists of 16 residues. Germline-derived CDR1 and CDR2 are SGDLS and YYNGEE. The CDR3 DNA follows: TGTGCCAGCAGCTCTTCCGTGACAGGGGAATCCGGGGAGCTGTTTTTT. This translates into CASSSSVTGESGELFF.

The rearrangement uses TRBV15 and TRBJ1-2, with D unclear. V was clipped by 0 bases and J by 4 bases, with 9 bases between them. This CDR3 is built from 14 residues. Looked up from germline, CDR1 is LNHNV and CDR2 is YYDKDF (reference sequence). This CDR3 reads CATSRDEGTYGYTF. CDR3 nucleotide sequence: TGTGCCACCAGCAGAGATGAGGGAACCTATGGCTACACCTTC.

The chain has TRBV14 and TRBJ2-3, with 7 bases matching TRBD2. The CDR3 has 17 amino acids. The V gene's germline CDR1 is SGHDN and CDR2 FVKESK. Germline trimming cut 3 bases from V and 4 bases from J; bases unmatched to any gene: 13. CDR3: CASSQPGGGASPDTQYF. The CDR3 bases are TGTGCCAGCAGCCAGCCGGGGGGAGGGGCTTCGCCAGATACGCAGTATTTT.

V gene TRBV6-5 combines with J gene TRBJ2-1; D is possibly TRBD1 or TRBD2 (5 bases each). The CDR3 spans 14 residues. CDR1 and CDR2 (germline): MNHEY, SVGAGI. The V and J ends lost 10 bases and 4 bases respectively, with 17 bases between them. CDR3 protein: CATSIGTGYNEQFF. The CDR3 DNA reads as TGTGCCACTAGCATAGGGACCGGGTACAATGAGCAGTTCTTC.